This T cell receptor (beta chain) was observed in a study of blood T cell repertoires in COVID-19. Study at large: There were acute and convalescent COVID-19 samples, and they came from the United States, Italy and Spain. The cDNA or gDNA used as material had been derived from T cells, B-cell-depleted T cells, or PBMCs.

CDR1 is LGHDT, CDR2 YNNKEL, per germline (reference sequence). V lost 3 bases and J 3 bases, leaving 8 bases between the germline ends. There are 13 residues in the CDR3. This clone was observed once. As processed by the authors: Amplifying reference gene primers gave estimates of nucleated cell counts. Libraries were prepared by immunoSEQ multiplex PCR; TCRdb keeps only in-frame clonotypes and omits some of them. V and J calls and clone size are given by that table; D and trimming were obtained from the DNA. The sample includes 200,000 to 250,000 clones, over 75% of them seen just once. The chain uses TRBV3-1 (or the pseudogene TRBV3-2) and TRBJ1-1, with D possibly TRBD1 on 5 matching bases. The sequence was obtained from a human donor in a cohort sampled during active COVID-19. Sample: peripheral blood. In nucleotides, the CDR3 is TGTGCCAGCAGCCAGACAGCATACACTGAAGCTTTCTTT. Translating gives CASSQTAYTEAFF.